These 9 T cell receptor beta chains were all obtained from the same sample, sequenced in a study of T cell changes during pregnancy in multiple sclerosis. Data came from immunoSEQ multiplex PCR; TCRdb stores just in-frame clones and leaves some out. Among 40,000 or so clones listed, nearly 90% were seen once. Source: CD4+ T cells from peripheral blood mononuclear cells, taken in the first trimester of pregnancy. Source of these receptors: a female donor with multiple sclerosis, enrolled in a pregnancy study.

The J gene is TRBJ1-5, the V gene TRBV18; the D is unclear. V was trimmed by 5 bases and J by 4 bases, leaving 15 bases between them. The length of the CDR3 is 15 residues. CDR1 and CDR2 (germline): KGHSH, LQKENI. CDR3 region: CASSSGSAGNQPQHF. DNA of the CDR3: TGTGCCAGCTCATCCGGGTCAGCCGGAAATCAGCCCCAGCATTTT.

The gene calls are TRBV5-1 and TRBJ2-5, with 8 positions matching TRBD2. The CDR3 is made up of 14 amino acids. The trim removed 4 bases at V and 5 bases at J, leaving 7 bases unmatched. The germline gives CDR1 SGHRS, CDR2 YFSETQ. CDR3 sequence: CASSNSGIRETQYF. For the CDR3, the DNA is TGCGCCAGCAGCAATAGCGGGATCAGGGAGACCCAGTACTTC.

The V call is TRBV29-1, the J call TRBJ1-1; TRBD1 agrees at 8 bases. This CDR3 comprises 13 residues. V dropped 4 bases and J dropped 5; count of bases not matched to a gene: 6. Germline CDR1 reads SQVTM; CDR2 reads ANQGSEA. The CDR3 here is CSVGGQVGTEAFF. The CDR3 DNA is TGCAGCGTTGGGGGACAGGTTGGAACTGAAGCTTTCTTT.

The rearrangement joins TRBV7-3 to TRBJ2-1; D remains ambiguous. CDR3 size: 15 residues. V was shortened by 1 base and J by 2 bases, with 9 bases between the two germline ends. Germline V gives CDR1 SGHTA, CDR2 FQGTGA. The CDR3 bases are TGTGCCAGCAGCTTAAGGGCCTACCCCTACAATGAGCAGTTCTTC. Protein product: CASSLRAYPYNEQFF.

The chain has TRBV19 and TRBJ1-5; tentative D call: TRBD1 (5 bases). Trimming left V 0 bases short and J 7 bases short, with 13 bases between. This CDR3 spans 15 amino acids. Germline-derived CDR1 and CDR2 are LNHDA and SQIVND (reference sequence). CDR3 DNA: TGTGCCAGTAGTATAGATCTAGGGGTGGGGCAGCCCCAGCATTTT. Protein: CASSIDLGVGQPQHF.

V usage is TRBV5-1 and J usage is TRBJ1-2; perhaps TRBD1 as D (6 bases). Germline CDR1 reads SGHRS; CDR2 reads YFSETQ. The length of the CDR3 is 14 residues. V was clipped by 4 bases and J by 0 bases, with 10 bases between them. Here the CDR3 reads CASSVQGSNYGYTF. The CDR3 nucleotides are TGCGCCAGCAGCGTGCAGGGGTCTAACTATGGCTACACCTTC.

V is TRBV4-3 and J is TRBJ2-5; 10 bases are a match to TRBD2. Germline V lookup: CDR1 LGHNA, CDR2 YSLEER. The V gene end was trimmed by 0 bases and the J gene end by 7 bases; junction bases not matched to a gene: 5. The CDR3 length is 15 residues. The CDR3: CASSQESTSGATQYF. The DNA for the CDR3 is TGCGCCAGCAGCCAAGAGTCAACTAGCGGGGCGACCCAGTACTTC.

The chain employs TRBV30 and TRBJ2-7; the D gene is possibly TRBD1 (7 bases). The CDR3 is 12 residues long. Trimming cost V 5 bases and J 4 bases, with 12 bases left between them. Germline V lookup: CDR1 GTSNPN, CDR2 SVGIG (reference sequence). In DNA form, the CDR3 reads TGTGCCTGGGGAGGGACAGTTTACGAGCAGTACTTC. Translated, it gives CAWGGTVYEQYF.

This chain joins TRBV19 and TRBJ2-2, with TRBD1 as a possible D gene (6 bases). The CDR3 totals 15 residues. In germline, CDR1 is LNHDA, CDR2 SQIVND (reference sequence). The V gene lost 4 bases and the J gene lost 2 bases, with 11 bases spanning the gap. CDR3 amino acids: CASSTGQTNTGELFF. CDR3 nucleotide sequence: TGTGCCAGTAGTACAGGACAGACAAACACCGGGGAGCTGTTTTTT.